These T cell receptor beta chains were read from a single sample in a study of T cell repertoires in cytomegalovirus infection. Using its own MiXCR run on the reads, TCRdb lists one record per CDR3 protein. The sample shows about 400,000 distinct CDR3 sequences, around 18% of them seen only once. The sample was PBMCs. The receptor set was obtained from a human donor in good health (CMV status not recorded). Some clones in this sample may be carry-over from other donors' samples. Both conserved end residues are trimmed from each CDR3. Fields, in order: V gene, J gene, CDR3 protein.

>TRBV2|TRBJ1-5
ASSEARNTGDADNQPQH
>TRBV2|TRBJ2-3
ASSDLTSGSDTQY
>TRBV6-2/TRBV6-3|TRBJ1-6
ASSTRRDSGSPLH
>TRBV7-9|TRBJ1-1
ASSYGQGGNTEAF
>TRBV19|TRBJ2-1
ASSIDLSAGASYNEQF
>TRBV5-1|TRBJ1-5
ASSSGTHENQPQH
>TRBV20-1|TRBJ1-4
SASPGVPNEKLF
>TRBV20-1|TRBJ1-5
SARSVTGFNQPQH
>TRBV6-2/TRBV6-3|TRBJ2-1
ASMRGGGDYNEQF
>TRBV18|TRBJ1-6
ASSPAADSPLH
>TRBV7-9|TRBJ2-5
ASSSSEEAETQY
>TRBV7-2|TRBJ2-3
ASSPRTGVGTDTQY